These T cell receptor beta chains were read from a single sample in a study of T cells in Graves' hyperthyroidism and ophthalmopathy. TCRdb re-analysed the multiplex PCR reads in MiXCR, keeping a single row per CDR3 protein. Of approximately 370,000 distinct CDR3 sequences listed, about 15% are singletons. Sequencing was performed on blood. Receptors originate from a woman aged 30 to 39 with Graves' hyperthyroidism. Each CDR3 is given with its conserved first and last residue.

v_gene | len | CDR3aa
TRBV6-2/TRBV6-3 | 16 | CASSLGVGHAKNIQYF
TRBV24-1 | 12 | CATSSPQETQYF
TRBV5-6 | 15 | CASQPGQGYTGELFF
TRBV27 | 12 | CASGDRTYEQYF
TRBV28 | 15 | CASTGTALVKETQYF
TRBV12-3/TRBV12-4 | 14 | CASSLKGPNQPQHF
TRBV3-1 | 13 | CAAQELHNSPLHF
TRBV28 | 12 | CASWFTGNGYTF
TRBV12-3/TRBV12-4 | 15 | CASSPQGRGTDTQYF
TRBV29-1 | 12 | CSVEKWGDEQFF
TRBV6-1 | 14 | CASNIVGGQETQYF
TRBV20-1 | 15 | CSARSVGHTSYEQYF
TRBV6-1 | 19 | CASSEQPGRDGYSNQPQHF
TRBV7-2 | 16 | CASSTVVGLDTGELFF
TRBV2 | 14 | CASSGGQGASEQYF
TRBV12-3/TRBV12-4 | 18 | CASSFAGSLTSGANVLTF
TRBV20-1 | 11 | CSARGEEKLFF
TRBV5-1 | 14 | CASSTDRLGFEQYF
TRBV10-3 | 17 | CAISEWTSGSTYNEQFF
TRBV30 | 13 | CAWSAKTAQPQHF
TRBV3-1 | 13 | CASSQDPGGTQYF
TRBV30 | 11 | CAWGMGDTQYF
TRBV15 | 14 | CATSKLGGNTEAFF